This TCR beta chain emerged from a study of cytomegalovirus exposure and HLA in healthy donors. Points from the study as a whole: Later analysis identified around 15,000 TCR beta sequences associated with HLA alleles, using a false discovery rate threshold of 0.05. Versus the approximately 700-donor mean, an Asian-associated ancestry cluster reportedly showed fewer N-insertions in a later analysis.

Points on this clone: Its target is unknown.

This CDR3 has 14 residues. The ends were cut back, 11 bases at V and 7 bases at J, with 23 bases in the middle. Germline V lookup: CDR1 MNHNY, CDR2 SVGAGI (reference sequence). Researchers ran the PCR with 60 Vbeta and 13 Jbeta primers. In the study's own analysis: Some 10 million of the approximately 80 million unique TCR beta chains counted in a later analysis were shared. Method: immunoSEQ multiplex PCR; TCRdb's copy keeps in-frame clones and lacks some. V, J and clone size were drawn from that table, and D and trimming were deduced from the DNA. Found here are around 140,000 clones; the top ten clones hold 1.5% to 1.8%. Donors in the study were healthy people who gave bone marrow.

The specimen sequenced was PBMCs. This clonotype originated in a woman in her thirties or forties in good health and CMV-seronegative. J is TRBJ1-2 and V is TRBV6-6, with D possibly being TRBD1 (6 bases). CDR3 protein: CAGRIQGSRVGYTF. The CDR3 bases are TGTGCCGGCCGAATCCAGGGGAGTCGGGTTGGCTACACCTTC.